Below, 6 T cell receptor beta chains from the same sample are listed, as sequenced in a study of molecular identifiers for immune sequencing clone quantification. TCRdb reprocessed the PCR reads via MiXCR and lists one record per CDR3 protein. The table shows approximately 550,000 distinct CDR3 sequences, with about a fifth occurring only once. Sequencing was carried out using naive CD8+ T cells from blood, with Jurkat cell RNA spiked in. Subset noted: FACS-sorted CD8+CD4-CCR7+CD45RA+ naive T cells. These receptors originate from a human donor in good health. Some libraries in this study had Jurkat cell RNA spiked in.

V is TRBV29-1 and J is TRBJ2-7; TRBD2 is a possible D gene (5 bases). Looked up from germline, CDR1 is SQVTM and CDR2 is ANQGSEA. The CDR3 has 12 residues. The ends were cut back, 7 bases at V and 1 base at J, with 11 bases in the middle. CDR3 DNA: TGCAGCGCTCTAGGACTGTCCTACGAGCAGTACTTC. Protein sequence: CSALGLSYEQYF.

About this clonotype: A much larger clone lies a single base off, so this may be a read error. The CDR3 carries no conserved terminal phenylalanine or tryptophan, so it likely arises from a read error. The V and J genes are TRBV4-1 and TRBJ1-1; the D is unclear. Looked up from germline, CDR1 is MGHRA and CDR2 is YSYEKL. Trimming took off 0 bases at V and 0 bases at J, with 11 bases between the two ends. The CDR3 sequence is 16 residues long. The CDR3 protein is CASSQDPDGMNTEAFL. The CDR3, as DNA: TGCGCCAGCAGCCAAGATCCGGACGGCATGAACACTGAAGCTTTCCTT.

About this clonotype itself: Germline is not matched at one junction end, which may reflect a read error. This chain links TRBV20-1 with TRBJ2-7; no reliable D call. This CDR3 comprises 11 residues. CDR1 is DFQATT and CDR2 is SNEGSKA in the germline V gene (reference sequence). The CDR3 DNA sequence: TGCAGTACCTACGGATCCTACGAGCAGCACTTC. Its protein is CSTYGSYEQHF.

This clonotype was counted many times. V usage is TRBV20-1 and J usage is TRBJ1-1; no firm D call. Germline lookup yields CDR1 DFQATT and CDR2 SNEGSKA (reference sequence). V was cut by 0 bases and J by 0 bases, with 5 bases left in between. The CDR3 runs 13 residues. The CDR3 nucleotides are TGCAGTGCTAGAGATCTGTTGAACACTGAAGCTTTCTTT. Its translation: CSARDLLNTEAFF.

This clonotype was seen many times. CDR3 sequence reads: CASSRDRDWAFF. In DNA form, the CDR3 reads TGTGCCAGCAGCCGGGACAGGGACTGGGCTTTCTTT. The chain uses TRBV7-2 and TRBJ1-1; 9 positions agree with TRBD1. The junction had 6 bases not matched to a gene; V was cut back by 5 bases and J by 11 bases. The CDR3 spans 12 residues. Germline-derived CDR1 and CDR2 are SGHTA and FQGNSA.

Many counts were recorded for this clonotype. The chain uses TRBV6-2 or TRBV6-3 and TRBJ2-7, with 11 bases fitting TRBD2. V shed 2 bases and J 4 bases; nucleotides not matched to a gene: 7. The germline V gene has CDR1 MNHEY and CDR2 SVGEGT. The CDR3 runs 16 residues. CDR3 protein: CASSYSLAGGRYEQYF. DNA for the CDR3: TGTGCCAGCAGTTACAGTCTAGCGGGAGGACGGTACGAGCAGTACTTC.